The TCR beta chain described here comes from a study of blood T cell repertoires in COVID-19. Overall study context: The United States, Italy and Spain provided the acute and convalescent COVID-19 samples. PBMCs, B-cell-depleted T cells, or T cells were the source of the cDNA or gDNA that made up the material.

The V gene end was trimmed by 4 bases and the J gene end by 0 bases; junction bases not matched to a gene: 7. Germline loops: CDR1 SGDLS, CDR2 YYNGEE. CDR3 length: 16 amino acids. Study processing details: Nucleated cell number was recorded as an estimate derived from reference gene primer amplification. TCRdb's table, derived via immunoSEQ multiplex PCR, lists solely in-frame clones and lacks some. V and J calls and clone size are copied from that table; D and trimming were computed from the DNA. The sample carries approximately 41,000 clones, about 90% recorded once. The receptor was isolated from an elderly woman with active COVID-19. The rearrangement joins TRBV9 to TRBJ2-7; 10 positions match TRBD1. Sequencing used peripheral blood. The CDR3 DNA follows: TGTGCCAGCAGCCTCTCGGGACAGGGGAGCTCCTACGAGCAGTACTTC. It codes for CASSLSGQGSSYEQYF.